This TCR beta chain came from a study of cytomegalovirus exposure and HLA in healthy donors. The PCR ran on 60 Vbeta and 13 Jbeta primers. Assay: immunoSEQ multiplex PCR; the TCRdb copy retains only in-frame clones and omits some. The sample holds about 230,000 clones, roughly 84% seen once. V shed 3 bases and J 3 bases; nucleotides not matched to a gene: 4. The germline V gene encodes CDR1 LGHNA and CDR2 YNFKEQ. This CDR3 comprises 15 residues. Sequencing was performed on PBMCs. This clonotype originated in a girl aged 2-10 years in good health and CMV-seronegative. The genes are TRBV4-2 and TRBJ1-3; TRBD1 agrees at 8 bases. CDR3 loop: CASSHPGTGGNTIYF. The CDR3 DNA reads as TGTGCCAGCAGCCATCCCGGGACAGGTGGAAACACCATATATTTT.